The 9 T cell receptor beta chains presented below share a single source sample, sequenced in a study of T cell clonality in common variable immunodeficiency. Their cognate antigens are unknown. Whole-study findings and limits: In common variable immunodeficiency, TCR beta chains reportedly carried fewer deletions and N-nucleotide insertions.

Profiled with immunoSEQ multiplex PCR; TCRdb holds only in-frame clones, not every one. The sample has approximately 30,000 clones, none seen only once; the top ten hold less than 7%. Sequences were obtained from peripheral blood mononuclear cells. These receptors came from a human donor with common variable immunodeficiency.

Many counts were recorded for this clone. The CDR3 end lies 3 residues beyond the end of the read and is filled in from the germline J gene. The chain recombines TRBV19 with TRBJ2-2; D is perhaps TRBD1 (5 bases). The germline V gene encodes CDR1 LNHDA and CDR2 SQIVND (reference sequence). V lost 6 bases to trimming and J lost 1 base, with 9 bases between them. The CDR3 has 14 amino acids. The CDR3 loop reads CASRKTGNTGELFF. Partial CDR3 DNA: TGTGCCAGTAGGAAAACAGGGAACACCGGGGAG.

This clone was seen only a few times. The CDR3 is cut off 3 residues early in the read; its end comes from the germline J gene. V is TRBV7-3 and J is TRBJ1-1; 8 nucleotides match TRBD1. The length of the CDR3 is 14 residues. Germline V gene data show CDR1 as SGHTA and CDR2 as FQGTGA. The V gene end was trimmed by 5 bases and the J gene end by 5 bases; junction bases not matched to a gene: 7. Incomplete CDR3 DNA: TGTGCCAGCAGCCCCAGACAGGGGTGGACTGAA. As protein: CASSPRQGWTE. The entire CDR3 protein reads CASSPRQGWTEAFF.

About this clone: The sequence runs out 3 residues before the end of the CDR3; the remainder is reconstructed from the germline J gene. This chain links TRBV18 with TRBJ2-7; D is possibly TRBD1 (6 bases). Germline V gene sequence: CDR1 KGHSH, CDR2 LQKENI. Deletions cut 2 bases from V and 4 bases from J, with 15 bases between. This CDR3 contains 15 residues. The CDR3 is CASSPDRSPDYEQYF. CDR3 DNA (partial): TGTGCCAGCTCACCAGACAGGTCTCCCGATTACGAG.

This clone was found many times. The read stops 3 residues short of the end of the CDR3; the missing end is completed from the germline J gene. The genes are TRBV6-2 or TRBV6-3 and TRBJ2-7; the match to TRBD1 covers 11 bases. The CDR3 has 15 amino acids. With V trimmed by 6 bases and J by 3 bases, 7 bases remained unmatched. CDR1 is MNHEY, CDR2 SVGEGT, per germline. Incomplete CDR3 DNA: TGTGCCAGCAGACCCGGGACAGGGGGTCTCTACGAG. Its translation is CASRPGTGGLYE. The whole CDR3 sequence is CASRPGTGGLYEQYF.

This clone came up many times. With the read ending 3 residues before the CDR3 end, the germline J gene is used to fill in that end. The V call is TRBV19, the J call TRBJ1-1; the match to TRBD1 covers 7 bases. The CDR3 covers 14 residues. Trimming took 7 bases from V and 4 from J; bases not matched to a gene: 9. The germline V gene encodes CDR1 LNHDA and CDR2 SQIVND (reference sequence). The sequenced CDR3 bases are TGTGCCAGTACCCCGACAGGGTATACCACTGAA. Translated: CASTPTGYTTE. The entire CDR3 protein is CASTPTGYTTEAFF.

This clone was observed many times. The read terminates 3 residues before the CDR3 end, so the remaining end is supplied by the germline J gene. This chain uses TRBV5-1 with TRBJ2-3; 9 nucleotides match TRBD2. After removal of 4 bases from V and 2 bases from J, the junction contained 8 bases not matched to a gene. The CDR3 spans 16 residues. CDR1 and CDR2 from the germline V gene are SGHRS and YFSETQ. The CDR3 sequence: CASSATSGLNTDTQYF. CDR3 bases read: TGCGCCAGCAGCGCCACTAGCGGGCTTAACACAGATACG.

Details on this clone: The CDR3 is cut off 3 residues early in the read; its end comes from the germline J gene. The chain couples TRBV20-1 to TRBJ2-7; 16 bases align to TRBD2. The V segment lost 6 bases and the J segment 5 bases; nucleotides outside the gene matches: 10. Germline loops: CDR1 DFQATT, CDR2 SNEGSKA (reference sequence). The CDR3 sequence is 16 residues long. Incomplete CDR3 DNA: TGCAGTGCCACCGGGACTAGCGGGAGGGCCGGCGACGAG. Encoded protein: CSATGTSGRAGDE. In full, the CDR3 is CSATGTSGRAGDEQYF.

This clone was observed many times. The read comes to an end 3 residues before the CDR3 does, leaving the germline J gene to fill in the end. The rearrangement joins TRBV18 to TRBJ2-1; possible D gene TRBD2, 6 bases. The germline V and J ends were trimmed by 2 bases and 9 bases, with 20 bases remaining between them. The CDR3 runs to 16 residues. Germline V lookup: CDR1 KGHSH, CDR2 LQKENI. The CDR3: CASSPGRGTAIVEQFF. Partial CDR3 DNA: TGTGCCAGCTCACCAGGGCGCGGGACTGCAATCGTTGAG.

This clone was recorded at least ten times. The CDR3 end falls 3 residues outside the read, so it is completed with the germline J gene. The chain couples TRBV30 to TRBJ2-7; 11 positions match TRBD2. The CDR3 is 14 amino acids. V lost 2 bases and J lost 5; bases outside the gene matches: 5. Germline V gene sequence: CDR1 GTSNPN, CDR2 SVGIG (reference sequence). CDR3 region: CAWSFTSGSNEQYF. CDR3 bases read: TGTGCCTGGAGTTTTACTAGCGGGAGCAACGAG.